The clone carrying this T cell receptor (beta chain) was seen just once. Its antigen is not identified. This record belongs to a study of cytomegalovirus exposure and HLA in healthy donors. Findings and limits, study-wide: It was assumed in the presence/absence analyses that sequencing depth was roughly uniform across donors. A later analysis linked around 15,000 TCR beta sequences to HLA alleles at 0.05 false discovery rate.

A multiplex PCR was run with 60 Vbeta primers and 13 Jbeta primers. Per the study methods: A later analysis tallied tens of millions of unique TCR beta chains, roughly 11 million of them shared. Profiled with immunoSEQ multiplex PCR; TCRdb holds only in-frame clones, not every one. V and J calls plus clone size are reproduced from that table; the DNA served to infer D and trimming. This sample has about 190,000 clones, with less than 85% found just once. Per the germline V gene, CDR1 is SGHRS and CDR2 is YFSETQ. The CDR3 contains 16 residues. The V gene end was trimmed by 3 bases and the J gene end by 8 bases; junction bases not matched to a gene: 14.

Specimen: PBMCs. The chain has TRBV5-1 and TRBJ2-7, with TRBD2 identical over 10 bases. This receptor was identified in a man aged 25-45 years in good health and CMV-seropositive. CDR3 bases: TGCGCCAGCAGCTCCGGGCTAGCGGGAGCGGTCAAAAAGCAGTACTTC. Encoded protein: CASSSGLAGAVKKQYF.